These 23 T cell receptor beta chains were sequenced from one sample in a study of molecular identifiers for immune sequencing clone quantification. TCRdb called the PCR reads again in MiXCR, with one record for every CDR3 protein. The table has about 500,000 distinct CDR3 sequences, 20% to 25% seen once; the top ten hold 0.7% to 1%. The sequencing input was naive CD8+ T cells from blood, with Jurkat cell RNA spiked in. As to subset: FACS-sorted CD8+CD4-CCR7+CD45RA+ naive T cells. The receptors here all came from a human donor in good health. Some libraries in this study had Jurkat cell RNA spiked in.

The genes are TRBV2 and TRBJ1-4, with a possible D match to TRBD1 (6 bases). Trimming took off 6 bases at V and 4 bases at J, with 21 bases between the two ends. This CDR3 is 17 amino acids long. Germline V lookup: CDR1 SNHLY, CDR2 FYNNEI. CDR3 protein: CASRLNRDGGLNEKLFF. CDR3 in DNA: TGTGCCAGCAGGTTAAACAGGGATGGGGGCCTTAATGAAAAACTGTTTTTT.

The chain combines TRBV3-1 with TRBJ1-2; D remains ambiguous. The ends were cut back, 0 bases at V and 0 bases at J, with 5 bases in the middle. Germline loops: CDR1 LGHDT, CDR2 YNNKEL (reference sequence). The CDR3 consists of 14 residues. The CDR3 here is CASSQDGSNYGYTF. In DNA, the CDR3 is TGTGCCAGCAGCCAAGACGGATCTAACTATGGCTACACCTTC.

As regards this clonotype: Since the CDR3 does not end with the conserved phenylalanine or tryptophan, this likely comes from a read error. The chain links TRBV4-1 to TRBJ2-7, with 10 nucleotides matching TRBD2. V was clipped by 2 bases and J by 3 bases; unmatched bases: 1. The CDR3 is made up of 14 amino acids. From germline, CDR1 is MGHRA and CDR2 YSYEKL. CDR3 region: CASSQTSGDYEQYL. The CDR3 bases are TGCGCCAGCAGCCAAACTAGCGGGGACTACGAGCAGTACCTC.

This chain connects TRBV5-1 to TRBJ1-5; 12 bases fit TRBD1. With V trimmed by 6 bases and J by 6 bases, 4 bases remained unmatched. CDR3 length equals 14 residues. CDR1 SGHRS and CDR2 YFSETQ come from the germline V gene. The CDR3 nucleotides read TGCGCCAGCACCGGGACAGGGGGCGTTCAGCCCCAGCATTTT. The encoded protein is CASTGTGGVQPQHF.

In its sample, this clonotype was seen a few times. The chain combines TRBV29-1 with TRBJ2-1, with D possibly TRBD2 on 5 matching bases. Germline CDR1 is SQVTM and CDR2 is ANQGSEA. The length of the CDR3 is 12 residues. V was cut by 7 bases and J by 3 bases, with 10 bases left in between. The CDR3 spells CSGRRDYNEQFF. In DNA form, the CDR3 reads TGCAGCGGTAGACGGGACTACAATGAGCAGTTCTTC.

On this clonotype itself: A much larger clone lies one base from this, so it may be a read error. The chain is built from TRBV7-9 and TRBJ1-5, with D unclear. This CDR3 contains 14 residues. Per germline, CDR1 SEHNR and CDR2 FQNEAQ (reference sequence). CDR3 sequence (DNA): TGTGCCAGCAGCTTAGAGGATAGCGATCAGCCCCAGCATTTT. It yields the protein CASSLEDSDQPQHF.

The rearrangement joins TRBV11-3 to TRBJ1-1; the D is unclear. The germline V gene has CDR1 SGHNT and CDR2 YENEEA. The CDR3 extends over 14 amino acids. The ends were cut back, 2 bases at V and 9 bases at J, with 16 bases in the middle. The CDR3 bases are TGTGCCAGCAGCTTAATTTCGCTGCTGGTTAAAGCTTTCTTT. It specifies CASSLISLLVKAFF.

This clonotype has a count of ten or more. The rearrangement links TRBV7-9 to TRBJ1-1, with no clear D. CDR1 is SEHNR and CDR2 is FQNEAQ in the germline V gene (reference sequence). Trimming pared 2 bases from V and 0 bases from J, leaving 7 bases between. The length of the CDR3 is 14 residues. CDR3 in amino acids: CASSLFGVNTEAFF. The CDR3 coding sequence is TGTGCCAGCAGCTTATTTGGGGTGAACACTGAAGCTTTCTTT.

In its sample, this clonotype was seen a few times. This chain connects TRBV6-1 to TRBJ2-7; D is perhaps TRBD2 (5 bases). V gave up 2 bases and J gave up 3 bases, with 17 bases separating them. This CDR3 is built from 16 residues. Germline-derived CDR1 and CDR2 are MNHNS and SASEGT. The CDR3 DNA sequence: TGTGCCAGCAGTGAATCGGGAATGGGTCCATACTACGAGCAGTACTTC. Its protein product is CASSESGMGPYYEQYF.

This chain connects TRBV15 to TRBJ1-5; D is perhaps TRBD1 (6 bases). Germline V lookup: CDR1 LNHNV, CDR2 YYDKDF (reference sequence). Trimming shortened V by 1 base and J by 5 bases, and 12 bases separated the two germline ends. This CDR3 is 15 amino acids long. In DNA, the CDR3 is TGTGCCACCAGCAGAGGGGGTGGGGGGCATCAGCCCCAGCATTTT. Amino acids: CATSRGGGGHQPQHF.

Comments on this clonotype: A read error may explain this, as a much larger clone is one base away. This chain connects TRBV28 to TRBJ1-5, with 7 bases identical to TRBD1. CDR1 is MDHEN, CDR2 SYDVKM, per germline. This CDR3 region has 15 residues. The CDR3 here is CASSLGRTGYQLQHF. The CDR3 bases are TGTGCCAGCAGTTTAGGCAGGACAGGCTATCAGCTCCAGCATTTT.

At least ten counts were recorded for this clonotype. The CDR3, as DNA: TGCGCCAGCAGCTGGGACAGCTATCAAGTCTATGGCTACACCTTC. Translation gives CASSWDSYQVYGYTF. This chain joins TRBV5-1 and TRBJ1-2; 7 bases are a match to TRBD1. V shed 3 bases and J 4 bases; nucleotides not matched to a gene: 9. Germline V gene sequence: CDR1 SGHRS, CDR2 YFSETQ. This CDR3 spans 15 amino acids.

In its sample, this clonotype was seen many times. The chain combines TRBV12-3 or TRBV12-4 with TRBJ1-2; 9 positions match TRBD1. CDR3 length: 23 residues. Trimming took 1 base from V and 3 from J; bases not matched to a gene: 27. The CDR3 sequence: CASSLDNLGQGTDSPIVHYGYTF. Written as DNA, the CDR3 is TGTGCCAGCAGTTTAGATAATTTGGGACAGGGCACCGATTCGCCCATAGTTCACTATGGCTACACCTTC.

This rearrangement joins TRBV12-3 or TRBV12-4 to TRBJ2-1, with 8 nucleotides matching TRBD2. The CDR3 has 16 amino acids. V shed 6 bases, J shed 0 bases, and the junction held 7 bases outside the gene matches. The CDR3 sequence: CASSNSGASSYNEQFF. The DNA of the CDR3 is TGTGCCAGCAGCAATAGCGGGGCCAGCTCCTACAATGAGCAGTTCTTC.

This clonotype was found many times. The V call is TRBV29-1, the J call TRBJ2-7; TRBD1 might be the D (5 bases). The V gene's germline CDR1 is SQVTM and CDR2 ANQGSEA. The ends were cut back, 3 bases at V and 4 bases at J, with 10 bases in the middle. The CDR3 runs to 12 residues. The CDR3, as DNA: TGCAGCGTTGAGGCACAGGAGTACGAGCAGTACTTC. As protein: CSVEAQEYEQYF.

This clonotype came up a few times. The chain links TRBV6-1 to TRBJ1-5; D is undetermined. Germline V gives CDR1 MNHNS, CDR2 SASEGT. The CDR3 sequence is 15 residues long. The V and J ends lost 3 bases and 7 bases respectively, with 16 bases between them. CDR3 region: CASSDLAPFGQPQHF. The CDR3, as DNA: TGTGCCAGCAGTGACTTGGCTCCCTTCGGCCAGCCCCAGCATTTT.

This clonotype was recorded a few times. The V and J genes are TRBV27 and TRBJ2-7, with TRBD2 as a possible D gene (6 bases). The CDR3 is 15 residues long. V was shortened by 2 bases and J by 4 bases, with 15 bases between the two germline ends. Looked up from germline, CDR1 is MNHEY and CDR2 is SMNVEV (reference sequence). CDR3 sequence: CASSLTAGSYYEQYF. In DNA form, the CDR3 reads TGTGCCAGCAGTTTAACGGCGGGGAGCTATTACGAGCAGTACTTC.

In its sample, this clonotype was seen many times. This chain links TRBV7-9 with TRBJ1-5; TRBD1 matches at 9 bases. CDR1 and CDR2 (germline): SEHNR, FQNEAQ (reference sequence). The CDR3 consists of 14 residues. V was pared by 6 bases and J by 4 bases, with 4 bases of the junction left unmatched. CDR3 loop: CASSPDRGNQPQHF. The CDR3 nucleotides read TGTGCCAGCAGTCCGGACAGGGGAAATCAGCCCCAGCATTTT.

J is TRBJ2-3 and V is TRBV7-3, with D tentatively TRBD2 (6 bases). The CDR3 is 15 amino acids. Germline loops: CDR1 SGHTA, CDR2 FQGTGA. V was pared by 2 bases and J by 4 bases, with 13 bases between. The CDR3 is CASSLYAGLADTQYF. Written as DNA, the CDR3 is TGTGCCAGCAGCTTATACGCGGGATTGGCAGATACGCAGTATTTT.

This clonotype was seen a few times. The chain carries TRBV6-4 and TRBJ1-5; D may be TRBD1 (5 bases). CDR3 length: 14 residues. V lost 9 bases and J 7 bases, leaving 19 bases between the germline ends. CDR1 MRHNA and CDR2 SNTAGT come from the germline V gene. CDR3 loop: CASCGAPTEQPQHF. The DNA for the CDR3 is TGTGCCAGTTGCGGGGCCCCCACGGAGCAGCCCCAGCATTTT.

A note on this clonotype: This sequence may be a read error, since a much larger clone differs from it by one base. The chain uses TRBV7-9 and TRBJ2-6; D possibly uses TRBD1 or TRBD2 (7 bases each). CDR1 SEHNR and CDR2 FQNEAQ come from the germline V gene (reference sequence). V lost 7 bases and J lost 0, with 16 bases in between. The CDR3 loop spans 17 amino acids. This CDR3 is CASTQRDRYSGANVLTF. CDR3 bases: TGTGCCAGCACCCAGCGGGACAGATACTCTGGGGCCAACGTCCTGACTTTC.

This clonotype was counted a few times. At one end, the junction sequence differs from germline, possibly due to a read error. The J gene is TRBJ2-7, the V gene TRBV7-8, with 10 positions matching TRBD2. CDR3 length: 17 amino acids. Germline V gene data show CDR1 as SGHVS and CDR2 as FQNEAQ. The CDR3 region has the DNA TGTGCCAGCAGCCTAGCTCCTCCTAGCGGGGGATCCTACGAGCAGTACTTC. Its translation is CASSLAPPSGGSYEQYF.

The genes are TRBV2 and TRBJ1-2; 8 bases fit TRBD1. Germline V lookup: CDR1 SNHLY, CDR2 FYNNEI. The CDR3 length is 15 residues. With 2 bases clipped from V and 5 bases from J, the junction kept 7 bases outside the gene matches. The CDR3 region is CASSESGTGYYGYTF. In nucleotides, the CDR3 is TGTGCCAGCAGTGAAAGCGGGACAGGCTATTATGGCTACACCTTC. The full variable domain, with the rest looked up from reference TRBV2 and TRBJ1-2, is EPEVTQTPSHQVTQMGQEVILRCVPISNHLYFYWYRQILGQKVEFLVSFYNNEISEKSEIFDDQFSVERPDGSNFTLKIRSTKLEDSAMYFCASSESGTGYYGYTFGSGTRLTVV.